The text below deals with one TCR beta chain. This table comes from immunoSEQ multiplex PCR, and its TCRdb copy is limited to in-frame clones, with some not included. The sample holds tens of thousands of clones, roughly 90% seen once. This sample was taken from a study of OX40 agonist ivuxolimab in advanced cancers. This CDR3 region has 14 residues. Germline V gene sequence: CDR1 SQVTM, CDR2 ANQGSEA. With 6 bases removed from V and 1 base from J, the gap between germline ends came to 15 bases. This chain connects TRBV29-1 to TRBJ2-5; weak D call: TRBD2 (6 bases). The source material was CD4+ or CD8+ T cells sorted from blood, sampled in a trial of the OX40 agonist ivuxolimab. The TCR was taken from an adult with an advanced solid tumor such as melanoma, head and neck, liver or kidney cancer. The CDR3 bases are TGCAGCGTGAAGGTGTTAGCGGTCCAAGAGACCCAGTACTTC. It yields the protein CSVKVLAVQETQYF.